This TCR beta chain stems from a study of blood T cell repertoires in COVID-19. Study information: Acute and convalescent COVID-19 specimens originated in the United States, Italy and Spain.

The ends were cut back, 7 bases at V and 2 bases at J, with 18 bases in the middle. CDR1 and CDR2 from the germline V gene are LNHDA and SQIVND (reference sequence). The CDR3 runs to 15 residues. Here immunoSEQ multiplex PCR was the method, and the copy in TCRdb shows in-frame clones only, minus some. The sample includes roughly 210,000 clones, about nine tenths of them seen just once. The receptor was derived from a man in his sixties or seventies with acute or convalescent COVID-19. The sample taken for sequencing was peripheral blood. This chain links TRBV19 with TRBJ2-7; tentatively, D is TRBD2 (6 bases). CDR3: CASTPGGSRTYEQYF. As DNA, the CDR3 is TGTGCCAGTACTCCCGGGGGAAGCAGAACCTACGAGCAGTACTTC.